These 15 T cell receptor beta chains came from one sample sequenced in a study of tumor-infiltrating lymphocytes in primary liver carcinoma (dated by TCRdb to the late 2010s). The sample was run on an Illumina HiSeq 2500. TCRbeta-specific cDNA was reverse-transcribed from around 500 ng total RNA using a constant-region primer and ProtoScript II reverse transcriptase. TCRbeta libraries were built with three nested multiplex PCR rounds, a slightly modified ARM-PCR procedure. Each of the first two PCR rounds ran for around 10 cycles using multiplex TRBV1-TRBV30 forward primers together with a Cbeta reverse primer. TCRdb itself trimmed the public reads at Q25 with fastp, ran MiXCR and retained productive beta chains. Each CDR3 protein gets just one entry, which takes the most common genes and DNA from the rows behind it. The sample includes roughly 100,000 distinct CDR3 sequences, with roughly 85% observed a single time. Jointly, the top ten make up 15% to 25% of the sample.

Without any cell sorting, total RNA and DNA were co-extracted from roughly 20-30 mg of bulk tissue using the AllPrep DNA/RNA mini kit. Sequenced: liver tumor tissue from sampling region 3. The cell subset or site label here, explained by the study, means: tumor region T3, left-lateral pole. The receptors derive from a man between 35 and 55 years old with primary liver carcinoma and hepatitis B virus infection.

Concerning this clonotype: It is likely a read error, because the conserved phenylalanine at the end of the CDR3 is missing. CDR3 DNA: TGCAGCGGTAATTCGGGGTGGGGTATGAACACTGAAGCTTTCTAT. This sequence encodes CSGNSGWGMNTEAFY. The chain combines TRBV29-1 with TRBJ1-1; D not resolved. Germline CDR1 reads SQVTM; CDR2 reads ANQGSEA. Trimming removed 7 bases from V and 0 bases from J, with 18 bases in between. This CDR3 has 15 amino acids.

This clonotype was recorded many times. The chain joins TRBV6-1 to TRBJ1-2; a possible D gene is TRBD1 (6 bases). This CDR3 contains 14 residues. With 0 bases removed from V and 7 bases from J, the gap between germline ends came to 12 bases. The germline V gene has CDR1 MNHNS and CDR2 SASEGT. As DNA, the CDR3 is TGTGCCAGCAGTGAAGCGCCGGGGGCGCGTGGCTACACCTTC. Translation gives CASSEAPGARGYTF.

Details on this clonotype: One end of the junction fails to match germline, which may point to a read error. The rearrangement links TRBV28 to TRBJ2-3, with TRBD2 as a possible D gene (5 bases). Per the germline V gene, CDR1 is MDHEN and CDR2 is SYDVKM. This CDR3 has 17 amino acids. Here the CDR3 reads CASRFQRKGAGTVTQYF. The CDR3, as DNA: TGTGCCAGCAGATTCCAGAGAAAGGGTGCGGGCACAGTTACGCAGTATTTT. The variable domain in full, with the rest retrieved from reference TRBV28 and TRBJ2-3, is DVKVTQSSRYLVKRTGEKVFLECVQDMDHENMFWYRQDPGLGLRLIYFSYDVKMKEKGDIPEGYSVSREKKERFSLILESASTNQTSMYLCASRFQRKGAGTVTQYFGPGTRLTVL.

CDR3 protein: CASSLRGSGSYEQYF. For the CDR3, the DNA is TGTGCCAGCAGTTTAAGAGGTAGCGGGAGCTACGAGCAGTACTTC. This chain uses TRBV28 with TRBJ2-7; 9 nucleotides match TRBD2. CDR1 and CDR2 from the germline V gene are MDHEN and SYDVKM. The trim removed 2 bases at V and 3 bases at J, leaving 5 bases unmatched. The CDR3 runs to 15 residues. The full variable domain, with the rest looked up from reference TRBV28 and TRBJ2-7, is DVKVTQSSRYLVKRTGEKVFLECVQDMDHENMFWYRQDPGLGLRLIYFSYDVKMKEKGDIPEGYSVSREKKERFSLILESASTNQTSMYLCASSLRGSGSYEQYFGPGTRLTVT.

This clonotype was detected many times. The genes are TRBV7-9 and TRBJ2-7; a possible D gene is TRBD1 (6 bases). CDR1 and CDR2 (germline): SEHNR, FQNEAQ (reference sequence). The CDR3 runs 13 residues. Trimming cost V 10 bases and J 1 base, with 14 bases left between them. The CDR3, as DNA: TGTGCCACCCTTGGGACACCTTCCTACGAGCAGTACTTC. This translates into CATLGTPSYEQYF. Full variable domain (missing parts from reference TRBV7-9 and TRBJ2-7): DTGVSQNPRHKITKRGQNVTFRCDPISEHNRLYWYRQTLGQGPEFLTYFQNEAQLEKSRLLSDRFSAERPKGSFSTLEIQRTEQGDSAMYLCATLGTPSYEQYFGPGTRLTVT.

Concerning this clonotype itself: This likely comes from a read error, as the CDR3 has no conserved phenylalanine or tryptophan at its end. The chain is built from TRBV5-5 and TRBJ1-1; D uncertain. This CDR3 region has 13 residues. Germline loops: CDR1 SGHKS, CDR2 YYEKEE (reference sequence). CDR3: CISTHRENTEAFL. The CDR3 DNA is TGTATCAGCACTCATAGGGAGAATACTGAAGCTTTCCTT.

Details on this clonotype: A read error may produce the germline difference seen at one junction end. The chain carries TRBV4-3 and TRBJ2-1; tentatively, D is TRBD1 (5 bases). CDR3 length equals 16 residues. Germline V lookup: CDR1 LGHNA, CDR2 YSLEER. CDR3 nucleotides: TGCGCCAGCGGCCAATTCCCCACCCCGGCGGACAATGAACAGTTCTTC. Translation: CASGQFPTPADNEQFF.

The chain uses TRBV6-1 and TRBJ2-3, with 7 bases lining up with TRBD2. Germline-derived CDR1 and CDR2 are MNHNS and SASEGT. There are 14 residues in the CDR3. Trimming removed 6 bases from V and 4 bases from J; junction bases left unmatched: 7. The CDR3 DNA reads as TGTGCCAGCAGCGATGGCGGGAGCTCAGATACGCAGTATTTT. It specifies CASSDGGSSDTQYF.

This clonotype was seen only a few times. The chain recombines TRBV6-1 with TRBJ2-5, with TRBD1 matching 9 bases. The germline V gene has CDR1 MNHNS and CDR2 SASEGT. V was pared by 3 bases and J by 9 bases, with 11 bases of the junction left unmatched. This CDR3 contains 15 residues. The CDR3 spells CASSDPRQGVSAQYF. In DNA, the CDR3 is TGTGCCAGCAGTGATCCTCGACAGGGGGTAAGTGCCCAGTACTTC.

Only a few counts were recorded for this clonotype. A read error may be the cause here, since a much bigger clone is one base away. This chain links TRBV28 with TRBJ2-5, with a weak D call TRBD2 (6 bases). With 10 bases removed from V and 1 base from J, the gap between germline ends came to 22 bases. Germline V gives CDR1 MDHEN, CDR2 SYDVKM. The CDR3 consists of 16 residues. Here the CDR3 reads CANSPSPGRSQETQYF. In DNA form, the CDR3 reads TGTGCCAACAGCCCATCACCGGGGAGGAGCCAAGAGACCCAGTACTTC.

About this clonotype: A read error may produce the germline difference seen at one junction end. V gene TRBV11-3 combines with J gene TRBJ2-7, with 7 bases that match TRBD1. Germline assignment: CDR1 SGHNT and CDR2 YENEEA. The CDR3 extends over 13 amino acids. Here the CDR3 reads CVSSLGQSYKQYF. CDR3 DNA sequence: TGTGTCAGCAGCTTGGGACAGTCCTACAAGCAGTACTTC. Variable domain in full (rest from reference TRBV11-3 and TRBJ2-7): EAGVVQSPRYKIIEKKQPVAFWCNPISGHNTLYWYLQNLGQGPELLIRYENEEAVDDSQLPKDRFSAERLKGVDSTLKIQPAELGDSAVYLCVSSLGQSYKQYFGPGTRLTVT.

Turning to this clonotype: Mismatch with germline at one junction end may stem from a read error. The chain combines TRBV6-5 with TRBJ2-1, with D possibly being TRBD1 (5 bases). The CDR3 is 12 residues long. In germline, CDR1 is MNHEY, CDR2 SVGAGI. CDR3 coding DNA: TGTGCCAGCAGCCGAGGACACAATGAGCAGTTCTTT. Protein: CASSRGHNEQFF.

As regards this clonotype: Sequence at one end of the junction differs from germline and may be a read error. V and J are TRBV4-3 and TRBJ1-3; tentatively, D is TRBD1 (5 bases). CDR1 is LGHNA, CDR2 YSLEER, per germline. The CDR3 is 16 residues long. The DNA of the CDR3 is TGCGCCAGCAGCCAAGCCGCGACAGTCGGTGGAAACACCTTATATTTT. The encoded protein is CASSQAATVGGNTLYF.

In regard to this clonotype: The CDR3 does not end in the conserved phenylalanine or tryptophan, so this is likely a read error. Because the CDR3's place on the DNA is in doubt, the DNA is left out and the CDR3 is given as listed by TCRdb. CDR3 amino acids: CASIRDRGGNQPQNS. The genes are TRBV6-6 and TRBJ1-5; the D call in the table, TRBD1, was not verified against the DNA. In germline, CDR1 is MNHNY, CDR2 SVGAGI (reference sequence). The CDR3 length is 15 residues, termini included.

This clonotype came up once. The CDR3 end shows no conserved phenylalanine or tryptophan, and so a read error is likely. The V and J genes are TRBV6-2 or TRBV6-3 and TRBJ2-7, with D perhaps TRBD1 (6 bases). Trimming took off 6 bases at V and 8 bases at J, with 20 bases between the two ends. Germline V gene data show CDR1 as MNHEY and CDR2 as SVGEGT. The length of the CDR3 is 14 residues. The CDR3 DNA sequence: TGTGCCAGCAGCCTCCGGCACAGGGCCCACAAGCAGTACTTA. Translating gives CASSLRHRAHKQYL.